This TCR beta chain was sequenced in a study of T-cell reconstitution after alpha-beta-depleted transplantation in children. With 6 bases removed from V and 7 bases from J, the gap between germline ends came to 21 bases. CDR3 size: 15 residues. Germline V gene data show CDR1 as DFQATT and CDR2 as SNEGSKA (reference sequence). Preparing the TCRbeta library involved the use of unique molecular identifiers. Via MiXCR, TCRdb re-called the PCR reads, giving one row per CDR3 protein. This table holds around 600,000 distinct CDR3 sequences, 16% found once. This clonotype was counted between two and nine times.

The source of this sequence is a human donor who donated a stem cell graft to a child with acute myeloid leukemia. The chain has TRBV20-1 and TRBJ2-2, with D perhaps matching TRBD1 or TRBD2 (5 bases each). Sequenced here: PBMCs from the stem cell graft donor, sampled from the stem cell graft. In nucleotides, the CDR3 is TGCAGTGCCCGGCGCGAGGGGTCGAGGGGCGGGGAGCTGTTTTTT. Protein product: CSARREGSRGGELFF.